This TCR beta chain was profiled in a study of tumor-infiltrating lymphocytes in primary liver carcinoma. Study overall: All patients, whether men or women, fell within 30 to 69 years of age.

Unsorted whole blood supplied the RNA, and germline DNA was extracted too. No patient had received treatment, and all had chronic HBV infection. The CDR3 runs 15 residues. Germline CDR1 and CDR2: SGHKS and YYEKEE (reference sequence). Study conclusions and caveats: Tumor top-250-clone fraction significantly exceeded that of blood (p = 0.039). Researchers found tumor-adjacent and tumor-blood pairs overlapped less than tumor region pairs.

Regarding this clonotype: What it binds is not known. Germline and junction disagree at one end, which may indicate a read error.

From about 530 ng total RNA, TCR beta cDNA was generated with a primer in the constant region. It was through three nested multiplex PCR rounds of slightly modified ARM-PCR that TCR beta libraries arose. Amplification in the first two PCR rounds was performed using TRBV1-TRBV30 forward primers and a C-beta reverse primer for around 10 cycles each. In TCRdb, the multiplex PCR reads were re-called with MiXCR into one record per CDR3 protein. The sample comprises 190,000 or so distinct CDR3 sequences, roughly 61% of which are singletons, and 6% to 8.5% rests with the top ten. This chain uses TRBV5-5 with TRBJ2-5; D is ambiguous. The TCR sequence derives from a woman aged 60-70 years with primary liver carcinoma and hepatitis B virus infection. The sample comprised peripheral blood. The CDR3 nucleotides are TGTGCTAGCAGCTTTAGGCTCATGAACCAAGAGACCCAGTACTTC. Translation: CASSFRLMNQETQYF.